What follows are 30 T cell receptor beta chains derived from one specimen sequenced in a study of blood T cell repertoires in COVID-19. Repertoires were generated with immunoSEQ multiplex PCR, while TCRdb's copy carries only in-frame clones and drops some. The data hold 310,000 or so clones, with around 87% observed a single time. The sample comprised peripheral blood. The receptors derive from a man aged 45 to 65 with active or convalescent COVID-19.

The rearrangement joins TRBV5-1 to TRBJ2-3, with TRBD1 identical over 7 bases. The V gene end was trimmed by 5 bases and the J gene end by 4 bases; junction bases not matched to a gene: 10. The germline V gene has CDR1 SGHRS and CDR2 YFSETQ. This CDR3 has 15 amino acids. The CDR3 DNA follows: TGCGCCAGCAGTCTACAGGGGTATGAGGCAGATACGCAGTATTTT. It specifies CASSLQGYEADTQYF.

This chain connects TRBV5-4 to TRBJ2-2; a possible D gene is TRBD1 (6 bases). V gave up 1 base and J gave up 3 bases, with 7 bases separating them. The germline gives CDR1 SGHNT, CDR2 YYREEE (reference sequence). The CDR3 length is 14 residues. The CDR3 reads CASSLQGYTGELFF. The DNA for the CDR3 is TGTGCCAGCAGCTTGCAGGGGTACACCGGGGAGCTGTTTTTT.

The chain is built from TRBV10-3 and TRBJ2-7; 9 bases match TRBD2. V lost 4 bases, J lost 0 bases, and 16 bases stayed unmatched. CDR3 length: 19 amino acids. In germline, CDR1 is ENHRY, CDR2 SYGVKD. The CDR3 DNA is TGTGCCATCAGTGGAGCGACTAGGGCTAGCGGGACGAGCTCCTACGAGCAGTACTTC. Translation gives CAISGATRASGTSSYEQYF.

The genes are TRBV4-2 and TRBJ1-2, with D perhaps matching TRBD1 (6 bases). Germline lookup yields CDR1 LGHNA and CDR2 YNFKEQ. This CDR3 comprises 12 residues. V was shortened by 0 bases and J by 8 bases, with 7 bases between the two germline ends. CDR3 DNA sequence: TGTGCCAGCAGCCAAGATCAGGGGGGCTACACCTTC. Encoded protein: CASSQDQGGYTF.

This clone showed up just a few times. The genes are TRBV5-4 and TRBJ1-6; TRBD1 aligns across 7 bases. There are 15 residues in the CDR3. V lost 3 bases and J lost 7; bases outside the gene matches: 7. From germline, CDR1 is SGHNT and CDR2 YYREEE (reference sequence). The CDR3 sequence: CASSSGTDGNSPLHF. CDR3 bases: TGTGCCAGCAGCTCCGGGACAGACGGAAATTCACCCCTCCACTTT. The entire variable domain, with the rest obtained from reference TRBV5-4 and TRBJ1-6, is as follows: ETGVTQSPTHLIKTRGQQVTLRCSSQSGHNTVSWYQQALGQGPQFIFQYYREEENGRGNFPPRFSGLQFPNYSSELNVNALELDDSALYLCASSSGTDGNSPLHFGNGTRLTVT.

The chain links TRBV6-5 to TRBJ2-1; D ambiguous. CDR1 is MNHEY, CDR2 SVGAGI, per germline. Trimming took 7 bases from V and 0 from J, leaving 7 bases between them. CDR3 length: 13 residues. This CDR3 reads CASTLSSYNEQFF. The CDR3 DNA is TGTGCCAGCACCTTGAGCTCCTACAATGAGCAGTTCTTC.

The genes are TRBV2 and TRBJ2-3, with D unclear. V lost 10 bases and J 0 bases, leaving 14 bases between the germline ends. The CDR3 sequence is 14 residues long. CDR1 and CDR2 from the germline V gene are SNHLY and FYNNEI. The CDR3 loop is CATLSSASTDTQYF. Here the CDR3 DNA reads TGTGCCACCCTGTCCAGCGCCAGCACAGATACGCAGTATTTT.

The CDR3 region is CASFDLRQGLYGYTF. The CDR3 DNA reads as TGCGCCAGTTTCGACCTTAGACAGGGCCTATATGGCTACACCTTC. The chain links TRBV5-1 to TRBJ1-2; 7 nucleotides match TRBD1. CDR1 and CDR2 (germline): SGHRS, YFSETQ. CDR3 length: 15 residues. With 8 bases clipped from V and 5 bases from J, the junction kept 15 bases outside the gene matches.

The chain links TRBV7-2 to TRBJ1-2, with 7 bases fitting TRBD1. The J segment lost 2 bases and the V segment lost 4 bases, leaving 4 bases of the junction unmatched. Germline V gene data show CDR1 as SGHTA and CDR2 as FQGNSA. This CDR3 has 14 residues. CDR3 region: CASSSLTGNYGYTF. CDR3 in DNA: TGTGCCAGCAGCTCCCTGACAGGGAACTATGGCTACACCTTC.

This chain joins TRBV11-1 and TRBJ1-2; 11 nucleotides line up with TRBD1. The CDR3 sequence is 15 residues long. CDR1 is SGHAT and CDR2 is FQDESV in the germline V gene (reference sequence). After removal of 5 bases from V and 6 bases from J, the junction contained 8 bases not matched to a gene. CDR3 loop: CASSLDRGRDDGYTF. In DNA, the CDR3 is TGTGCCAGCAGCCTGGACAGGGGGCGTGATGATGGCTACACCTTC.

About this clone: This sample also contains other DNA sequences that code for the same CDR3. The chain is built from TRBV20-1 and TRBJ2-4; 9 nucleotides agree with TRBD2. The trim removed 3 bases at V and 0 bases at J, leaving 3 bases unmatched. The CDR3 consists of 15 residues. Germline CDR1 reads DFQATT; CDR2 reads SNEGSKA (reference sequence). CDR3 amino acids: CSASVSGGAKNIQYF. In DNA, the CDR3 is TGCAGTGCTAGTGTTAGCGGGGGAGCCAAAAACATTCAGTACTTC.

The V call is TRBV24-1, the J call TRBJ1-4; no clear D gene. Germline V gene sequence: CDR1 KGHDR, CDR2 SFDVKD. The CDR3 is 16 residues long. The V and J ends lost 4 bases and 0 bases respectively, with 11 bases between them. CDR3 nucleotide sequence: TGTGCCACCAGTGACCACAACAGTGCAACTAATGAAAAACTGTTTTTT. It encodes CATSDHNSATNEKLFF.

This chain joins TRBV18 and TRBJ2-1; 13 bases agree with TRBD2. The CDR3 spans 18 residues. Per the germline V gene, CDR1 is KGHSH and CDR2 is LQKENI. The V segment lost 2 bases and the J segment 3 bases; nucleotides outside the gene matches: 7. The CDR3 coding sequence is TGTGCCAGCTCACCAACTAGCGGGGGGGCAGGTTTCTACAATGAGCAGTTCTTC. Its protein is CASSPTSGGAGFYNEQFF.

This chain links TRBV4-1 with TRBJ1-2, with 8 bases identical to TRBD1. This CDR3 comprises 17 residues. Per germline, CDR1 MGHRA and CDR2 YSYEKL. With 2 bases clipped from V and 5 bases from J, the junction kept 13 bases outside the gene matches. The CDR3 reads CASSQQHEGQGGYGYTF. CDR3 sequence (DNA): TGCGCCAGCAGCCAACAGCACGAAGGACAGGGAGGATATGGCTACACCTTC.

The V gene is TRBV18, the J gene TRBJ2-7, with D maybe TRBD1 (5 bases). The CDR3 consists of 15 residues. The germline CDR1 and CDR2 sequences are KGHSH and LQKENI. V lost 3 bases to trimming and J lost 5 bases, with 17 bases between them. The CDR3: CASSPQGGQGNEQYF. The CDR3 nucleotides read TGTGCCAGCTCACCTCAGGGTGGACAAGGAAACGAGCAGTACTTC.

V is TRBV27 and J is TRBJ1-4, with TRBD1 matching 10 bases. V shed 2 bases and J 8 bases; nucleotides not matched to a gene: 11. Per germline, CDR1 MNHEY and CDR2 SMNVEV (reference sequence). The CDR3 spans 17 residues. The CDR3 region has the DNA TGTGCCAGCAGTTTAGGGACAGGGGCTGGAACCGTCGAAAAACTGTTTTTT. Its protein product is CASSLGTGAGTVEKLFF.

The gene calls are TRBV5-1 and TRBJ1-3, with TRBD1 identical over 7 bases. V lost 5 bases to trimming and J lost 4 bases; unmatched junction nucleotides: 9. Germline V gene data show CDR1 as SGHRS and CDR2 as YFSETQ. The CDR3 is 15 residues long. CDR3 sequence: CASRETGETGNTIYF. The CDR3 nucleotides read TGCGCCAGCAGAGAAACAGGGGAAACCGGAAACACCATATATTTT.

The J gene is TRBJ1-2, the V gene TRBV3-1 (or the pseudogene TRBV3-2), with TRBD1 matching over 8 bases. V gave up 4 bases and J gave up 2 bases; unmatched junction bases: 3. The CDR3 is 14 amino acids. Looked up from germline, CDR1 is LGHDT and CDR2 is YNNKEL (reference sequence). As DNA, the CDR3 is TGTGCCAGCAGCCGGACAGGGACCAACTATGGCTACACCTTC. As protein: CASSRTGTNYGYTF.

The chain recombines TRBV9 with TRBJ2-1, with 7 nucleotides matching TRBD2. The CDR3 has 16 residues. V trimming: 0 bases; J trimming: 6 bases; junction bases outside the gene matches: 9. Germline V gene data show CDR1 as SGDLS and CDR2 as YYNGEE. The CDR3 is CASSVGVGREPNEQFF. The CDR3 DNA sequence: TGTGCCAGCAGCGTAGGGGTGGGGCGGGAGCCCAATGAGCAGTTCTTC.

The chain joins TRBV19 to TRBJ1-4, with 11 bases fitting TRBD1. In germline, CDR1 is LNHDA, CDR2 SQIVND (reference sequence). The V gene end was trimmed by 5 bases and the J gene end by 6 bases; junction bases not matched to a gene: 5. The CDR3 is 15 residues long. CDR3 in amino acids: CASSRTGGRDEKLFF. In nucleotides, the CDR3 is TGTGCCAGTAGTCGGACAGGGGGCAGAGATGAAAAACTGTTTTTT. The variable domain in full, completed from reference TRBV19 and TRBJ1-4, reads DGGITQSPKYLFRKEGQNVTLSCEQNLNHDAMYWYRQDPGQGLRLIYYSQIVNDFQKGDIAEGYSVSREKKESFPLTVTSAQKNPTAFYLCASSRTGGRDEKLFFGSGTQLSVL.

V is TRBV9 and J is TRBJ2-7, with 8 bases matching TRBD2. With V trimmed by 0 bases and J by 2 bases, 1 base remained unmatched. Germline CDR1 SGDLS, CDR2 YYNGEE. This CDR3 comprises 14 residues. CDR3 bases: TGTGCCAGCAGCGTAGGCGGGGGGACCTACGAGCAGTACTTC. This translates into CASSVGGGTYEQYF.

This clone appeared a single time. The chain couples TRBV4-1 to TRBJ1-2, with D perhaps TRBD1 (5 bases). Trimming removed 1 base at V and 7 bases at J, with 16 bases between. Looked up from germline, CDR1 is MGHRA and CDR2 is YSYEKL. The CDR3 covers 15 residues. For the CDR3, the DNA is TGCGCCAGCAGCCAAGTCGGGGGAGTAATTTTTGGCTACACCTTC. Amino acid sequence: CASSQVGGVIFGYTF.

J is TRBJ2-3 and V is TRBV1; TRBD2, the table's D call, lacks a check against the DNA. TRBV1 corresponds to a pseudogene. This CDR3 region has 16 residues. The CDR3 sequence: CTSSQDMGAGESTQYF. The CDR3, as DNA: TGCACCAGCAGCCAAGATATGGGAGCGGGAGAGTCTACGCAGTATTTT.

This chain links TRBV19 with TRBJ1-1; 7 bases fit TRBD1. CDR3 length: 14 residues. Germline V gene data show CDR1 as LNHDA and CDR2 as SQIVND (reference sequence). V was pared by 5 bases and J by 5 bases, with 8 bases of the junction left unmatched. In DNA, the CDR3 is TGTGCCAGTAGTCAAAAAAGGGGGCGGACTGAAGCTTTCTTT. Translation: CASSQKRGRTEAFF. The whole variable domain, filled in from reference TRBV19 and TRBJ1-1, reads DGGITQSPKYLFRKEGQNVTLSCEQNLNHDAMYWYRQDPGQGLRLIYYSQIVNDFQKGDIAEGYSVSREKKESFPLTVTSAQKNPTAFYLCASSQKRGRTEAFFGQGTRLTVV.

The chain couples TRBV4-1 to TRBJ1-6; the D gene is possibly TRBD1 (5 bases). The CDR3 has 17 residues. Germline V gene sequence: CDR1 MGHRA, CDR2 YSYEKL. V lost 2 bases to trimming and J lost 10 bases, with 21 bases between them. DNA for the CDR3: TGCGCCAGCAGCCAACCTAATCTCCGGGACGGGGGGTCACCCCTCCACTTT. This encodes CASSQPNLRDGGSPLHF.

The chain carries TRBV28 and TRBJ1-5; D possibly corresponds to TRBD1 (5 bases). Trimming stripped 6 bases from V and 4 bases from J, with 22 bases between. Germline CDR1 is MDHEN and CDR2 is SYDVKM. The CDR3 contains 17 residues. CDR3 DNA: TGTGCCAGCAGCCCGGCGGGGGGGGGTTATTGGAATCAGCCCCAGCATTTT. Translated: CASSPAGGGYWNQPQHF.

This clone has a single count. The V call is TRBV18, the J call TRBJ1-1; no clear D gene. CDR1 and CDR2 from the germline V gene are KGHSH and LQKENI. CDR3 length: 14 residues. The germline V and J ends were trimmed by 3 bases and 2 bases, with 10 bases remaining between them. CDR3 bases: TGTGCCAGCTCACCCCAACAGAGAAACACTGAAGCTTTCTTT. Translating it yields CASSPQQRNTEAFF.

The chain uses TRBV5-1 and TRBJ1-6; unclear D gene. This CDR3 region has 13 residues. The germline V and J ends were trimmed by 0 bases and 8 bases, with 6 bases remaining between them. From germline, CDR1 is SGHRS and CDR2 YFSETQ. This CDR3 reads CASSLAGYSPLHF. The CDR3 DNA reads TGCGCCAGCAGCTTGGCCGGGTATTCACCCCTCCACTTT. The whole variable domain, filled in from reference TRBV5-1 and TRBJ1-6, reads KAGVTQTPRYLIKTRGQQVTLSCSPISGHRSVSWYQQTPGQGLQFLFEYFSETQRNKGNFPGRFSGRQFSNSRSEMNVSTLELGDSALYLCASSLAGYSPLHFGNGTRLTVT.

Concerning this clone: Other DNA sequences in this specimen translate into the identical CDR3. The V and J genes are TRBV29-1 and TRBJ1-1; 7 nucleotides line up with TRBD1. The germline V gene has CDR1 SQVTM and CDR2 ANQGSEA. The CDR3 spans 12 residues. Germline trimming cut 4 bases from V and 4 bases from J; bases unmatched to any gene: 3. CDR3 coding DNA: TGCAGCGTTGGGCAGGGGGGCACTGAAGCTTTCTTT. Its translation is CSVGQGGTEAFF.

This rearrangement joins TRBV6-6 to TRBJ1-3; D not certain. CDR1 is MNHNY and CDR2 is SVGAGI in the germline V gene (reference sequence). V dropped 0 bases and J dropped 0 bases, with 9 bases sitting between them. This CDR3 spans 16 amino acids. The DNA for the CDR3 is TGTGCCAGCAGTTACTCGTCCGAGAGCTCTGGAAACACCATATATTTT. Translating gives CASSYSSESSGNTIYF.